This TCR beta chain stems from a study of blood T cell repertoires in COVID-19. Germline values: CDR1 SGHNT, CDR2 YYREEE (reference sequence). Unmatched junction bases numbered 4, after V lost 3 bases and J lost 7 bases. The CDR3 runs to 14 residues. Measured with immunoSEQ multiplex PCR; TCRdb has only the in-frame clones, and not every one. In the table there are 200,000 or so clones, 80% to 90% of which are singletons. The material sequenced was peripheral blood. The TCR originated in a woman older than 75 with acute or convalescent COVID-19. The V and J genes are TRBV5-4 and TRBJ1-4; 9 nucleotides align to TRBD1. The CDR3 spells CASSWDRVSEKLFF. The CDR3 DNA is TGTGCCAGCAGCTGGGACAGGGTCAGTGAAAAACTGTTTTTT.